This TCR beta chain comes out of a study of T cell changes during pregnancy in multiple sclerosis. Assay used: immunoSEQ multiplex PCR; TCRdb lists only in-frame clones, some missing. The sample has 50,000 to 65,000 clones, approximately 93% seen once. CDR1 is SGHDT and CDR2 is YYEEEE in the germline V gene. This CDR3 contains 15 residues. The count of this clone is one. The sample consisted of CD8+ T cells from peripheral blood mononuclear cells, taken in the second trimester of pregnancy. This chain uses TRBV5-6 with TRBJ2-5, with 7 bases that match TRBD2. The J call may be wrong; the DNA end is better matched by TRBJ2-7. The receptor was derived from a female donor with multiple sclerosis, enrolled in a pregnancy study. Here the CDR3 reads CASSLEPTGGYEQYF. As DNA, the CDR3 is TGTGCCAGCAGCTTGGAACCTACGGGGGGCTACGAGCAGTACTTC.